This entry lists 17 T cell receptor beta chains sequenced from one sample in a study of CD8+ T cells in alopecia areata. RNA extraction was followed by reverse transcription into cDNA, which acted as the sequencing template. Sequencing was performed with immunoSEQ multiplex PCR; in TCRdb, only in-frame clones are kept and a portion is missing. The sample has under 200,000 clones, just over 65% seen once. Treatment indicated: oral pan-JAK inhibitor, 5-10 mg twice daily. The sequencing here drew on CD4+ T cells sorted from blood, taken at week 4, from a patient treated with tofacitinib. Receptors originate from a human donor with alopecia areata.

The V and J genes are TRBV18 and TRBJ1-2, with a tentative D call TRBD1 (5 bases). CDR1 and CDR2 (germline): KGHSH, LQKENI. V dropped 1 base and J dropped 8 bases, with 20 bases sitting between them. CDR3 length: 16 residues. DNA for the CDR3: TGTGCCAGCTCACCACTAGGGACGGGTCCGATAGGAGGCTACACCTTC. Its translation is CASSPLGTGPIGGYTF.

The rearrangement links TRBV2 to TRBJ2-4, with D possibly matching TRBD1 (6 bases). V lost 6 bases to trimming and J lost 7 bases, with 19 bases between them. CDR1 is SNHLY and CDR2 is FYNNEI in the germline V gene. The CDR3 is 15 amino acids. The CDR3 DNA reads TGTGCCAGCAGAGAACAGGGTAACGACCGCAACATTCAGTACTTC. Its translation: CASREQGNDRNIQYF.

This clone was seen only a few times. The chain joins TRBV28 to TRBJ1-2; the D is unclear. The CDR3 has 15 amino acids. V was cut by 4 bases and J by 0 bases, with 12 bases left in between. Germline CDR1 and CDR2: MDHEN and SYDVKM. The CDR3 nucleotides are TGTGCCAGCAGTTCCCCGGGGAACTCTAACTATGGCTACACCTTC. Encoded protein: CASSSPGNSNYGYTF.

The chain combines TRBV30 with TRBJ2-5; 7 bases map to TRBD2. Per germline, CDR1 GTSNPN and CDR2 SVGIG (reference sequence). This CDR3 region has 12 residues. Trimming at V came to 7 bases and at J to 5 bases, leaving 7 bases not matched to a gene. CDR3 region: CAFGGFLETQYF. The DNA of the CDR3 is TGTGCCTTCGGGGGGTTTCTGGAGACCCAGTACTTC. The whole variable domain, remainder taken from reference TRBV30 and TRBJ2-5, is SQTIHQWPATLVQPVGSPLSLECTVEGTSNPNLYWYRQAAGRGLQLLFYSVGIGQISSEVPQNLSASRPQDRQFILSSKKLLLSDSGFYLCAFGGFLETQYFGPGTRLLVL.

This chain connects TRBV5-1 to TRBJ1-2, with TRBD1 matching over 8 bases. Germline V gene sequence: CDR1 SGHRS, CDR2 YFSETQ. The CDR3 loop spans 15 amino acids. The junction had 9 bases not matched to a gene; V was cut back by 0 bases and J by 8 bases. The CDR3 DNA follows: TGCGCCAGCAGCTTGGGGACAGGGCTCTTCTACGGCTACACCTTC. Protein sequence: CASSLGTGLFYGYTF. The entire variable domain, with the rest obtained from reference TRBV5-1 and TRBJ1-2, is as follows: KAGVTQTPRYLIKTRGQQVTLSCSPISGHRSVSWYQQTPGQGLQFLFEYFSETQRNKGNFPGRFSGRQFSNSRSEMNVSTLELGDSALYLCASSLGTGLFYGYTFGSGTRLTVV.

This chain joins TRBV4-3 and TRBJ1-2; 9 nucleotides line up with TRBD1. Germline loops: CDR1 LGHNA, CDR2 YSLEER. CDR3 size: 15 residues. V lost 4 bases, J lost 4 bases, and 7 bases stayed unmatched. The CDR3, as DNA: TGCGCCAGCAGCCGAGGGACAGGGTCTATCTATGGCTACACCTTC. Translating gives CASSRGTGSIYGYTF.

The V gene is TRBV10-3, the J gene TRBJ2-3, with 9 bases lining up with TRBD2. Germline V gene data show CDR1 as ENHRY and CDR2 as SYGVKD. The CDR3 has 16 residues. V dropped 4 bases and J dropped 2; count of bases not matched to a gene: 7. The CDR3 region is CAISGASGAITDTQYF. The CDR3 bases are TGTGCCATCAGTGGGGCTAGCGGGGCGATCACAGATACGCAGTATTTT.

V usage is TRBV9 and J usage is TRBJ1-6, with 9 bases that match TRBD1. With V trimmed by 6 bases and J by 9 bases, 7 bases remained unmatched. This CDR3 spans 14 amino acids. Germline V lookup: CDR1 SGDLS, CDR2 YYNGEE. DNA for the CDR3: TGTGCCAGCACCATGGGGACAGGGTCTTCACCCCTCCACTTT. Its translation: CASTMGTGSSPLHF.

The CDR3 DNA is TGTGCCAGCAGTGGTGGTCCCGGGATCGCCTACGAGCAGTACTTC. Translating it yields CASSGGPGIAYEQYF. The chain employs TRBV25-1 and TRBJ2-7, with D perhaps TRBD2 (5 bases). The CDR3 runs 15 residues. Trimming took 4 bases from V and 2 from J, leaving 15 bases between them. The germline CDR1 and CDR2 sequences are MGHDK and SYGVNS.

The V and J genes are TRBV15 and TRBJ1-6; 8 positions agree with TRBD1. J lost 10 bases, V lost 1 base, and 3 bases had no gene match. This CDR3 has 14 residues. Germline lookup yields CDR1 LNHNV and CDR2 YYDKDF (reference sequence). The CDR3 sequence is CATSRAGQGSPLHF. CDR3 sequence (DNA): TGTGCCACCAGCAGAGCCGGACAGGGCTCACCCCTCCACTTT.

V usage is TRBV15 and J usage is TRBJ2-7; 9 bases are a match to TRBD1. V was clipped by 3 bases and J by 2 bases; unmatched bases: 5. Germline CDR1 and CDR2: LNHNV and YYDKDF (reference sequence). The CDR3 spans 15 residues. This CDR3 is CATSSYGTGTYEQYF. Written as DNA, the CDR3 is TGTGCCACCAGCAGTTATGGGACAGGGACCTACGAGCAGTACTTC.

This clone appeared a few times. V is TRBV7-8 and J is TRBJ1-1, with D unclear. The germline V and J ends were trimmed by 1 base and 0 bases, with 3 bases remaining between them. The germline V gene encodes CDR1 SGHVS and CDR2 FQNEAQ. The CDR3 extends over 13 amino acids. DNA of the CDR3: TGTGCCAGCAGCTTAGGAATGAACACTGAAGCTTTCTTT. It yields the protein CASSLGMNTEAFF.

This clone has just a few counts. The rearrangement uses TRBV29-1 and TRBJ1-5; possible D gene TRBD1, 5 bases. V dropped 7 bases and J dropped 2 bases, with 18 bases sitting between them. Germline CDR1 SQVTM, CDR2 ANQGSEA. This CDR3 has 15 amino acids. The CDR3 loop is CSAQSGTGGNQPQHF. The CDR3 DNA reads TGCAGCGCCCAATCCGGGACCGGGGGCAATCAGCCCCAGCATTTT.

This clone was counted only a few times. This CDR3 reads CASSSVPGQVRSEAFF. DNA for the CDR3: TGCGCCAGCAGCTCAGTCCCGGGACAGGTCCGCTCTGAAGCTTTCTTT. This sequence joins TRBV5-1 and TRBJ1-1; 8 nucleotides align to TRBD1. V shed 3 bases and J 6 bases; nucleotides not matched to a gene: 13. CDR3 size: 16 residues. From germline, CDR1 is SGHRS and CDR2 YFSETQ. Full variable domain (remainder filled in from reference TRBV5-1 and TRBJ1-1): KAGVTQTPRYLIKTRGQQVTLSCSPISGHRSVSWYQQTPGQGLQFLFEYFSETQRNKGNFPGRFSGRQFSNSRSEMNVSTLELGDSALYLCASSSVPGQVRSEAFFGQGTRLTVV.

This chain uses TRBV6-1 with TRBJ2-3, with TRBD2 as a possible D gene (7 bases). The V end lost 7 bases, the J end lost 6 bases, and 20 bases lay between the germline ends. The germline CDR1 and CDR2 sequences are MNHNS and SASEGT. This CDR3 is 15 amino acids long. The DNA of the CDR3 is TGTGCCAGCACCGAGAGGGGGGGGCGTTGGGATACGCAGTATTTT. This gives the protein CASTERGGRWDTQYF.

The gene calls are TRBV27 and TRBJ2-5, with TRBD2 identical over 7 bases. This CDR3 is built from 12 residues. CDR1 is MNHEY and CDR2 is SMNVEV in the germline V gene (reference sequence). The V gene end was trimmed by 5 bases and the J gene end by 4 bases; junction bases not matched to a gene: 1. DNA of the CDR3: TGTGCCAGCAGTGCTAGCGGAGAGACCCAGTACTTC. Translated: CASSASGETQYF.

The chain links TRBV30 to TRBJ1-3; weak D call: TRBD1 (5 bases). Germline values: CDR1 GTSNPN, CDR2 SVGIG (reference sequence). The CDR3 spans 14 residues. V gave up 2 bases and J gave up 4 bases, with 12 bases separating them. CDR3 nucleotide sequence: TGTGCCTGGAGTCCGGGGGGTTACGGAAACACCATATATTTT. Residues: CAWSPGGYGNTIYF.